Below are 30 T cell receptor beta chains sequenced from a single sample in a study of blood T cell repertoires in COVID-19 (dated by TCRdb to about 2020). Preparation of the library involved the immunoSEQ multiplex PCR assay. This is the immuneACCESS table as TCRdb keeps it, with only in-frame sequences that have V and J called. A part of the clones is gone; compared with another copy, unresolved V genes explain less than half, and the rest is unexplained. The sample table contains around 130,000 clones; only one count was recorded for around 84% of them. The ten largest account for 2% to 2.5% of the sample. Sequencing input: PBMCs or T cells enriched from blood (not recorded which). These receptors all come from a man aged 40-49 years with acute COVID-19.

The genes are TRBV19 and TRBJ2-3; D not resolved. The germline V gene has CDR1 LNHDA and CDR2 SQIVND (reference sequence). The CDR3 runs to 13 residues. V gave up 8 bases and J gave up 1 base, with 10 bases separating them. The CDR3 DNA reads TGTGCCAGTGGGCCGCCGGGCACAGATACGCAGTATTTT. It translates to CASGPPGTDTQYF.

This clone was picked up a small number of times. V usage is TRBV6-4 and J usage is TRBJ2-2; D possibly corresponds to TRBD1 (6 bases). The CDR3 length is 14 residues. Between the trimmed V and J ends, which lost 3 bases and 1 base, there was a span of 6 bases. Germline V CDR1 and CDR2: MRHNA, SNTAGT. The CDR3 protein is CASSEQGNTGELFF. CDR3 nucleotide sequence: TGTGCCAGCAGTGAACAGGGGAACACCGGGGAGCTGTTTTTT.

The V call is TRBV5-6, the J call TRBJ1-2; D ambiguous. Germline V CDR1 and CDR2: SGHDT, YYEEEE. The CDR3 extends over 14 amino acids. V was shortened by 2 bases and J by 4 bases, with 12 bases between the two germline ends. The CDR3 coding sequence is TGTGCCAGCAGCTTTCCTACAGAGAGCTATGGCTACACCTTC. As protein: CASSFPTESYGYTF.

J is TRBJ2-1 and V is TRBV7-2; D is perhaps TRBD2 (6 bases). This CDR3 is 15 amino acids long. Trimming cost V 4 bases and J 12 bases, with 22 bases left between them. Germline assignment: CDR1 SGHTA and CDR2 FQGNSA. The CDR3 is CASSSSHRAGYGQFF. Written as DNA, the CDR3 is TGTGCCAGCAGCTCAAGCCACCGGGCGGGATACGGGCAGTTCTTC.

The V and J genes are TRBV3-1 (or the pseudogene TRBV3-2) and TRBJ1-3; D call uncertain. The CDR3 extends over 15 amino acids. Germline V CDR1 and CDR2: LGHDT, YNNKEL (reference sequence). Trimming shortened V by 1 base and J by 0 bases, and 7 bases separated the two germline ends. CDR3 sequence (DNA): TGTGCCAGCAGCCAAGGGCACCTCTCTGGAAACACCATATATTTT. It is translated as CASSQGHLSGNTIYF.

The CDR3 is CASSPVKRGGTDTQYF. In nucleotides, the CDR3 is TGTGCCAGCAGCCCCGTAAAACGGGGTGGCACAGATACGCAGTATTTT. The chain employs TRBV9 and TRBJ2-3, with D perhaps matching TRBD2 (5 bases). With 4 bases removed from V and 1 base from J, the gap between germline ends came to 16 bases. The CDR3 runs 16 residues. The V gene's germline CDR1 is SGDLS and CDR2 YYNGEE.

This clone was counted a single time. The DNA of the CDR3 is TGTGCCAGCAGCTTATCTAGGCTGGGGGGTATGAACACTGAAGCTTTCTTT. Amino acid sequence: CASSLSRLGGMNTEAFF. V usage is TRBV7-2 and J usage is TRBJ1-1; a possible D gene is TRBD1 (5 bases). The CDR3 contains 17 residues. Looked up from germline, CDR1 is SGHTA and CDR2 is FQGNSA. The V gene lost 2 bases and the J gene lost 0 bases, with 16 bases spanning the gap.

The chain employs TRBV25-1 and TRBJ1-2; tentatively, D is TRBD1 (6 bases). Trimming took off 3 bases at V and 4 bases at J, with 18 bases between the two ends. The CDR3 is made up of 16 amino acids. CDR1 is MGHDK, CDR2 SYGVNS, per germline. The CDR3 bases are TGTGCCAGCAGTGAGAGCCCCCCAGGGGCCATCTATGGCTACACCTTC. This codes for CASSESPPGAIYGYTF.

This clone was counted once. The V call is TRBV5-1, the J call TRBJ1-6; D gene uncertain. V dropped 1 base and J dropped 5 bases, with 7 bases sitting between them. This CDR3 has 14 amino acids. Germline values: CDR1 SGHRS, CDR2 YFSETQ. The CDR3 DNA reads as TGCGCCAGCAGCTTGATGTCCAATAATTCACCCCTCCACTTT. It encodes CASSLMSNNSPLHF.

The J gene is TRBJ2-7, the V gene TRBV5-1; tentatively, D is TRBD1 (6 bases). Germline CDR1 reads SGHRS; CDR2 reads YFSETQ. This CDR3 has 16 amino acids. Trimming shortened V by 3 bases and J by 4 bases, and 20 bases separated the two germline ends. Here the CDR3 reads CASSSARGGLTYEQYF. CDR3 nucleotide sequence: TGCGCCAGCAGCTCGGCCAGGGGCGGGTTAACTTACGAGCAGTACTTC. Looking up the rest from reference TRBV5-1 and TRBJ2-7 gives the full variable domain: KAGVTQTPRYLIKTRGQQVTLSCSPISGHRSVSWYQQTPGQGLQFLFEYFSETQRNKGNFPGRFSGRQFSNSRSEMNVSTLELGDSALYLCASSSARGGLTYEQYFGPGTRLTVT.

V usage is TRBV11-3 and J usage is TRBJ2-7, with 7 bases matching TRBD1. The V and J ends lost 2 bases and 9 bases, in that order; junction bases with no gene match: 7. Looked up from germline, CDR1 is SGHNT and CDR2 is YENEEA. This CDR3 is 13 amino acids long. DNA for the CDR3: TGTGCCAGCAGCTTAAACGACAGGGAAGGGCAGTACTTC. Its translation is CASSLNDREGQYF.

The chain links TRBV20-1 to TRBJ1-1, with 9 bases lining up with TRBD1. Trimming cost V 3 bases and J 6 bases; bases outside gene matches: 5. The CDR3 length is 13 residues. The germline V gene encodes CDR1 DFQATT and CDR2 SNEGSKA (reference sequence). CDR3 coding DNA: TGCAGTGCTAGTGGGACAGGGAAGGCTGAAGCTTTCTTT. Its translation is CSASGTGKAEAFF.

The CDR3, as DNA: TGTGCCAGCAGTCGACGTCCCGGGACAGGGGGCGATGCTGGGGCCAACGTCCTGACTTTC. Its translation is CASSRRPGTGGDAGANVLTF. V and J are TRBV6-6 and TRBJ2-6; TRBD1 matches 12 bases. CDR3 length equals 20 residues. The J segment lost 2 bases and the V segment lost 5 bases, leaving 13 bases of the junction unmatched. Germline assignment: CDR1 MNHNY and CDR2 SVGAGI (reference sequence).

This clone has a single count. This sequence joins TRBV9 and TRBJ1-3; D not certain. Trimming removed 0 bases at V and 0 bases at J, with 10 bases between. Germline lookup yields CDR1 SGDLS and CDR2 YYNGEE. The CDR3 is made up of 16 amino acids. CDR3 in DNA: TGTGCCAGCAGCGTAGCTAAGGGAGACTCTGGAAACACCATATATTTT. This encodes CASSVAKGDSGNTIYF.

This chain links TRBV5-1 with TRBJ2-7; D may be TRBD2 (6 bases). The germline CDR1 and CDR2 sequences are SGHRS and YFSETQ. This CDR3 comprises 16 residues. V gave up 0 bases and J gave up 7 bases, with 20 bases separating them. The CDR3 bases are TGCGCCAGCAGCTTGGCAGGAGGGCTACGCCAGGGAGAGCAGTACTTC. Translating it yields CASSLAGGLRQGEQYF.

This rearrangement joins TRBV27 to TRBJ2-1; 12 positions agree with TRBD2. The V gene's germline CDR1 is MNHEY and CDR2 SMNVEV (reference sequence). The junction had 7 bases not matched to a gene; V was cut back by 4 bases and J by 9 bases. The CDR3 extends over 15 amino acids. The CDR3 region has the DNA TGTGCCAGCAGTTCGATTTCTAGCGGGAGGGCTGAGCAGTTCTTC. It translates to CASSSISSGRAEQFF.

The chain recombines TRBV21-1 with TRBJ1-1; the tabulated D call, TRBD1, remains unverified against the DNA. TRBV21-1 is an annotated pseudogene. The CDR3 is 17 amino acids. CDR3 nucleotides: TGTGCCAGCAGCGGGCCCCATATGAGCAGGGCAAACACTGAAGCTTTCTTT. Its protein product is CASSGPHMSRANTEAFF.

J is TRBJ2-7 and V is TRBV28; 10 bases line up with TRBD2. CDR3 length: 18 amino acids. The ends lost 3 bases at V and 4 bases at J; junction bases unmatched: 15. Germline CDR1 is MDHEN and CDR2 is SYDVKM. CDR3 in amino acids: CASSLGAGGPSRNYEQYF. DNA of the CDR3: TGTGCCAGCAGTTTGGGAGCGGGAGGGCCCTCGCGGAATTACGAGCAGTACTTC.

This chain connects TRBV18 to TRBJ1-1; TRBD1 might be the D (6 bases). Germline V gives CDR1 KGHSH, CDR2 LQKENI. The ends were cut back, 5 bases at V and 2 bases at J, with 12 bases in the middle. The CDR3 covers 14 residues. For the CDR3, the DNA is TGTGCCAGCTCAAGATCACAGGGTAACACTGAAGCTTTCTTT. Encoded protein: CASSRSQGNTEAFF.

This clone was recorded once. The V and J genes are TRBV2 and TRBJ1-6; 8 bases line up with TRBD1. Trimming took 1 base from V and 3 from J; bases not matched to a gene: 2. The CDR3 length is 16 residues. Germline CDR1 is SNHLY and CDR2 is FYNNEI. The CDR3 protein is CASSEEGQGYNSPLHF. For the CDR3, the DNA is TGTGCCAGCAGTGAAGAAGGACAGGGCTATAATTCACCCCTCCACTTT.

The genes are TRBV19 and TRBJ2-7, with D possibly matching TRBD2 (6 bases). Looked up from germline, CDR1 is LNHDA and CDR2 is SQIVND (reference sequence). The CDR3 sequence is 15 residues long. Trimming took 6 bases from V and 2 from J, leaving 17 bases between them. CDR3 region: CASSPRGGATYEQYF. CDR3 in DNA: TGTGCCAGTAGCCCCCGGGGCGGGGCCACCTACGAGCAGTACTTC. Based on the CDR3 plus reference TRBV19 and TRBJ2-7, the full variable domain is DGGITQSPKYLFRKEGQNVTLSCEQNLNHDAMYWYRQDPGQGLRLIYYSQIVNDFQKGDIAEGYSVSREKKESFPLTVTSAQKNPTAFYLCASSPRGGATYEQYFGPGTRLTVT.

The V gene is TRBV27, the J gene TRBJ2-7, with D perhaps TRBD1 (6 bases). Trimming stripped 2 bases from V and 1 base from J, with 9 bases between. The CDR3 sequence is 14 residues long. Looked up from germline, CDR1 is MNHEY and CDR2 is SMNVEV (reference sequence). The CDR3 loop reads CASSLLQGSYEQYF. CDR3 bases: TGTGCCAGCAGTTTACTACAGGGTTCCTACGAGCAGTACTTC.

The CDR3 loop is CASSQASGRMREQFF. The CDR3 coding sequence is TGCGCCAGCAGCCAGGCTAGCGGGAGAATGCGTGAGCAGTTCTTC. The chain joins TRBV4-1 to TRBJ2-1; 10 bases line up with TRBD2. V was clipped by 3 bases and J by 9 bases; unmatched bases: 8. CDR3 length: 15 residues. CDR1 and CDR2 from the germline V gene are MGHRA and YSYEKL.

The gene calls are TRBV6-5 and TRBJ2-6; tentative D call: TRBD2 (5 bases). Trimming shortened V by 7 bases and J by 2 bases, and 12 bases separated the two germline ends. From germline, CDR1 is MNHEY and CDR2 SVGAGI. The CDR3 length is 15 residues. As DNA, the CDR3 is TGTGCCAGCACACAACGGGAACCTGGGGCCAACGTCCTGACTTTC. Translating it yields CASTQREPGANVLTF.

The chain joins TRBV3-1 (or the pseudogene TRBV3-2) to TRBJ1-4, with TRBD1 as a possible D gene (6 bases). The CDR3 runs 14 residues. V gave up 0 bases and J gave up 6 bases, with 8 bases separating them. Germline V CDR1 and CDR2: LGHDT, YNNKEL (reference sequence). CDR3 residues: CASSQEGGDEKLFF. The CDR3, as DNA: TGTGCCAGCAGCCAAGAAGGGGGGGATGAAAAACTGTTTTTT.

The chain carries TRBV3-1 (or the pseudogene TRBV3-2) and TRBJ1-6; maybe TRBD1 (5 bases). CDR3 length equals 15 residues. Germline V lookup: CDR1 LGHDT, CDR2 YNNKEL (reference sequence). Deletions cut 4 bases from V and 9 bases from J, with 16 bases between. CDR3 nucleotide sequence: TGTGCCAGCAGCCGATTGGGGCAGGGAAGTTCACCCCTCCACTTT. Encoded protein: CASSRLGQGSSPLHF.

The chain uses TRBV28 and TRBJ2-7; unclear D gene. The CDR3 runs to 11 residues. The germline V and J ends were trimmed by 3 bases and 6 bases, with 6 bases remaining between them. Germline V CDR1 and CDR2: MDHEN, SYDVKM. Written as DNA, the CDR3 is TGTGCCAGCAGTTTGGGCAGCGAGCAGTACTTC. Protein sequence: CASSLGSEQYF.

The gene calls are TRBV15 and TRBJ2-1; 13 bases line up with TRBD2. Trimming cost V 2 bases and J 5 bases; bases outside gene matches: 6. Germline V gene sequence: CDR1 LNHNV, CDR2 YYDKDF (reference sequence). The CDR3 is made up of 17 amino acids. For the CDR3, the DNA is TGTGCCACCAGCAGATTACTAGCGGGAGGGAGGGACAATGAGCAGTTCTTC. Translated, it gives CATSRLLAGGRDNEQFF.

The count of this clone is one. The genes are TRBV11-2 and TRBJ1-1; D is uncertain. Germline V CDR1 and CDR2: SGHAT, FQNNGV. The V end was cut by 3 bases, the J end by 1 base, with 3 bases between. The CDR3 has 12 residues. DNA for the CDR3: TGTGCCAGCAGCTTCCAGAACACTGAAGCTTTCTTT. Translating it yields CASSFQNTEAFF. The full variable domain, in which reference TRBV11-2 and TRBJ1-1 provide the parts outside the CDR3, is EAGVAQSPRYKIIEKRQSVAFWCNPISGHATLYWYQQILGQGPKLLIQFQNNGVVDDSQLPKDRFSAERLKGVDSTLKIQPAKLEDSAVYLCASSFQNTEAFFGQGTRLTVV.

This clone was detected ten times or more. The V and J genes are TRBV30 and TRBJ2-5; 7 nucleotides line up with TRBD2. Trimming removed 0 bases from V and 3 bases from J; junction bases left unmatched: 7. This CDR3 spans 15 amino acids. CDR1 is GTSNPN, CDR2 SVGIG, per germline (reference sequence). The chain's CDR3 is CAWSVYSGGKETQYF. The CDR3 DNA reads as TGTGCCTGGAGTGTCTACTCGGGGGGAAAAGAGACCCAGTACTTC. Combining the CDR3 with reference TRBV30 and TRBJ2-5 gives the whole variable domain SQTIHQWPATLVQPVGSPLSLECTVEGTSNPNLYWYRQAAGRGLQLLFYSVGIGQISSEVPQNLSASRPQDRQFILSSKKLLLSDSGFYLCAWSVYSGGKETQYFGPGTRLLVL.